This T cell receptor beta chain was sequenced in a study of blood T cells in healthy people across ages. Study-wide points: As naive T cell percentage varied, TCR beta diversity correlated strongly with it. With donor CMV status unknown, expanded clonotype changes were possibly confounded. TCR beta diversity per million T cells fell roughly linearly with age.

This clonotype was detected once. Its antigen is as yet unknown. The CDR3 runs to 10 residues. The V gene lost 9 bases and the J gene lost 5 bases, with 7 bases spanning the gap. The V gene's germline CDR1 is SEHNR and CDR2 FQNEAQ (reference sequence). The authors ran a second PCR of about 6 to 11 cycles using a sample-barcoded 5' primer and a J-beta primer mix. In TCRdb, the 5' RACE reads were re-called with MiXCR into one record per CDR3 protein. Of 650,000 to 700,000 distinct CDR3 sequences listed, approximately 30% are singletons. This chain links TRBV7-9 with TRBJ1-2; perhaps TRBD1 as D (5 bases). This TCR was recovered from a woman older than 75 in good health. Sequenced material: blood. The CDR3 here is CAREGYGYTF. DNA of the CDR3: TGTGCCAGGGAGGGGTATGGCTACACCTTC.